These 30 T cell receptor beta chains share one sample of origin, sequenced in a study of cytomegalovirus exposure and HLA in healthy donors. PCR used 60 Vbeta primers and 13 Jbeta primers. Profiled with immunoSEQ multiplex PCR; TCRdb holds only in-frame clones, not every one. This sample's table has roughly 75,000 clones. The specimen sequenced was PBMCs. The receptors stem from a boy aged 5-17 years in good health and CMV-seronegative.

V and J are TRBV6-4 and TRBJ1-2; D is uncertain. This CDR3 is 15 amino acids long. Germline V gives CDR1 MRHNA, CDR2 SNTAGT. V lost 6 bases and J 0 bases, leaving 14 bases between the germline ends. Here the CDR3 reads CASSPMGDANYGYTF. Written as DNA, the CDR3 is TGTGCCAGCAGCCCCATGGGCGACGCTAACTATGGCTACACCTTC.

The rearrangement links TRBV2 to TRBJ2-1; 12 positions agree with TRBD2. V shed 7 bases and J 7 bases; nucleotides not matched to a gene: 8. This CDR3 is built from 15 residues. Germline CDR1 is SNHLY and CDR2 is FYNNEI. This CDR3 is CASKIRTSGVNEQFF. The DNA for the CDR3 is TGTGCCAGCAAAATAAGGACTAGCGGGGTTAATGAGCAGTTCTTC.

The V and J genes are TRBV5-1 and TRBJ1-3; D is uncertain. V lost 0 bases, J lost 0 bases, and 13 bases lay in between. CDR3 length equals 17 residues. The V gene's germline CDR1 is SGHRS and CDR2 YFSETQ. DNA for the CDR3: TGCGCCAGCAGCTTGGGAGCGGGCGGGAGCTCTGGAAACACCATATATTTT. It encodes CASSLGAGGSSGNTIYF.

This chain links TRBV9 with TRBJ2-7, with TRBD2 identical over 9 bases. J was trimmed by 0 bases and V by 0 bases; bases with no gene match: 1. The CDR3 covers 15 residues. Per germline, CDR1 SGDLS and CDR2 YYNGEE. The CDR3 DNA is TGTGCCAGCAGCGTAGGGACTAGCGACTCCTACGAGCAGTACTTC. This gives the protein CASSVGTSDSYEQYF.

This sequence joins TRBV29-1 and TRBJ2-5, with 9 bases identical to TRBD1. CDR1 SQVTM and CDR2 ANQGSEA come from the germline V gene. V trimming: 5 bases; J trimming: 5 bases; junction bases outside the gene matches: 3. This CDR3 comprises 12 residues. CDR3 nucleotide sequence: TGCAGCGTTAACAGGGGGCGGGAGACCCAGTACTTC. This sequence encodes CSVNRGRETQYF.

The V gene is TRBV11-2, the J gene TRBJ2-7; 7 bases are shared with TRBD2. The trim removed 5 bases at V and 2 bases at J, leaving 3 bases unmatched. Germline CDR1 is SGHAT and CDR2 is FQNNGV. This CDR3 is 13 amino acids long. The CDR3 region has the DNA TGTGCCAGCAGCCCCGGGACTACCTACGAGCAGTACTTC. It translates to CASSPGTTYEQYF. Full variable domain (remainder filled in from reference TRBV11-2 and TRBJ2-7): EAGVAQSPRYKIIEKRQSVAFWCNPISGHATLYWYQQILGQGPKLLIQFQNNGVVDDSQLPKDRFSAERLKGVDSTLKIQPAKLEDSAVYLCASSPGTTYEQYFGPGTRLTVT.

This chain's CDR3 is CASSLVYGTGVEKLFF. The CDR3 region has the DNA TGTGCCAGCAGCTTGGTTTATGGGACAGGGGTGGAAAAACTGTTTTTT. The V call is TRBV5-8, the J call TRBJ1-4, with 10 bases lining up with TRBD1. The V gene end was trimmed by 0 bases and the J gene end by 8 bases; junction bases not matched to a gene: 7. Germline CDR1 SGHTS, CDR2 YDEGEE. The CDR3 runs to 16 residues.

The rearrangement joins TRBV10-2 to TRBJ2-7; D is undetermined. The germline CDR1 and CDR2 sequences are WSHSY and SAAADI. V shed 3 bases and J shed 9 bases, with 9 bases lying between them. The CDR3 runs 11 residues. The chain's CDR3 is CASSEVQWQYF. The DNA for the CDR3 is TGCGCCAGCAGTGAAGTGCAGTGGCAGTACTTC.

The chain employs TRBV6-5 and TRBJ2-1, with 7 bases that match TRBD1. The CDR3 covers 14 residues. Germline V gene sequence: CDR1 MNHEY, CDR2 SVGAGI. The V gene end was trimmed by 8 bases and the J gene end by 8 bases; junction bases not matched to a gene: 12. This chain's CDR3 is CASGRDRRRDEQFF. The DNA of the CDR3 is TGTGCCAGCGGACGGGACAGACGTCGGGATGAGCAGTTCTTC.

The chain links TRBV4-2 to TRBJ2-4; weak D call: TRBD2 (6 bases). V was clipped by 4 bases and J by 4 bases, with 17 bases between them. The CDR3 covers 16 residues. CDR1 LGHNA and CDR2 YNFKEQ come from the germline V gene. The CDR3, as DNA: TGTGCCAGCAGCCCTGTTGCTCTTGGGACTAAAAACATTCAGTACTTC. The encoded protein is CASSPVALGTKNIQYF.

The rearrangement joins TRBV9 to TRBJ2-1, with 7 bases matching TRBD2. The length of the CDR3 is 16 residues. In germline, CDR1 is SGDLS, CDR2 YYNGEE. The V gene end was trimmed by 0 bases and the J gene end by 0 bases; junction bases not matched to a gene: 3. CDR3 sequence reads: CASSVGGGASYNEQFF. The CDR3 bases are TGTGCCAGCAGCGTAGGGGGAGGGGCCTCCTACAATGAGCAGTTCTTC.

The chain has TRBV6-1 and TRBJ2-5; 14 nucleotides agree with TRBD2. Per the germline V gene, CDR1 is MNHNS and CDR2 is SASEGT. V was clipped by 3 bases and J by 3 bases; unmatched bases: 6. This CDR3 contains 17 residues. The CDR3 is CASSDPTSGRVKETQYF. The DNA for the CDR3 is TGTGCCAGCAGTGATCCGACTAGCGGGAGGGTAAAAGAGACCCAGTACTTC.

CDR3 in amino acids: CASSPDRGWNTEAFF. The CDR3 DNA follows: TGTGCCAGCAGCCCGGACAGGGGTTGGAACACTGAAGCTTTCTTT. The chain combines TRBV6-5 with TRBJ1-1; 9 bases are a match to TRBD1. With V trimmed by 6 bases and J by 1 base, 6 bases remained unmatched. The CDR3 runs 15 residues. Germline loops: CDR1 MNHEY, CDR2 SVGAGI.

The V and J genes are TRBV2 and TRBJ1-2; 9 positions agree with TRBD1. This CDR3 spans 15 amino acids. Trimming took 6 bases from V and 4 from J; bases not matched to a gene: 9. Germline V gene sequence: CDR1 SNHLY, CDR2 FYNNEI. Written as DNA, the CDR3 is TGTGCCAGCAGGGGAGGACAGGGGATGAGCTATGGCTACACCTTC. The encoded protein is CASRGGQGMSYGYTF.

The chain is built from TRBV15 and TRBJ1-5, with D possibly TRBD1 on 5 matching bases. CDR3 length: 17 amino acids. Germline assignment: CDR1 LNHNV and CDR2 YYDKDF (reference sequence). V was pared by 0 bases and J by 7 bases, with 19 bases between. The CDR3 loop reads CATSRDRTPAFGQPQHF. CDR3 coding DNA: TGTGCCACCAGCAGAGACCGGACACCGGCCTTTGGGCAGCCCCAGCATTTT.

V usage is TRBV10-3 and J usage is TRBJ1-1; maybe TRBD1 (6 bases). The V gene's germline CDR1 is ENHRY and CDR2 SYGVKD. The CDR3 is made up of 14 amino acids. Trimming took off 3 bases at V and 5 bases at J, with 13 bases between the two ends. In DNA, the CDR3 is TGTGCCATCAGTGAAAACAGGGAAGGGACTGAAGCTTTCTTT. It codes for CAISENREGTEAFF.

V usage is TRBV5-1 and J usage is TRBJ2-7; TRBD1 is a possible D gene (5 bases). Trimming pared 4 bases from V and 4 bases from J, leaving 6 bases between. Germline V lookup: CDR1 SGHRS, CDR2 YFSETQ. The CDR3 contains 11 residues. CDR3 bases: TGCGCCAGCAGCCAGGGTTACGAGCAGTACTTC. Translating it yields CASSQGYEQYF.

V is TRBV5-1 and J is TRBJ2-5; TRBD2 matches 13 bases. V shed 7 bases, J shed 5 bases, and the junction held 14 bases outside the gene matches. The CDR3 is made up of 17 amino acids. The germline V gene encodes CDR1 SGHRS and CDR2 YFSETQ. CDR3 coding DNA: TGCGCCAGCGGATTAACTAGCGGGGGGGCATCAGGGGAGACCCAGTACTTC. Encoded protein: CASGLTSGGASGETQYF.

The chain is built from TRBV6-1 and TRBJ1-2, with 7 nucleotides matching TRBD1. The CDR3 runs 15 residues. V lost 3 bases, J lost 4 bases, and 8 bases stayed unmatched. From germline, CDR1 is MNHNS and CDR2 SASEGT. CDR3 DNA sequence: TGTGCCAGCAGTGAGCACAGGGGAGAGGGCTATGGCTACACCTTC. This sequence encodes CASSEHRGEGYGYTF.

The chain is built from TRBV4-3 and TRBJ1-1; no clear D. V was shortened by 0 bases and J by 0 bases, with 5 bases between the two germline ends. The CDR3 is 14 residues long. CDR1 and CDR2 from the germline V gene are LGHNA and YSLEER. CDR3 residues: CASSQDPMNTEAFF. The CDR3 DNA is TGCGCCAGCAGCCAAGACCCTATGAACACTGAAGCTTTCTTT.

The chain couples TRBV4-2 to TRBJ2-1; tentative D call: TRBD2 (5 bases). Trimming cost V 0 bases and J 12 bases, with 12 bases left between them. The CDR3 covers 13 residues. In germline, CDR1 is LGHNA, CDR2 YNFKEQ. The CDR3: CASSQERARRQFF. Written as DNA, the CDR3 is TGTGCCAGCAGCCAAGAGCGGGCTAGGAGGCAGTTCTTC.

CDR3 DNA: TGTGCCAGCTCACCACCAGAAGGGGTCTACGAGCAGTACTTC. It encodes CASSPPEGVYEQYF. The chain couples TRBV18 to TRBJ2-7; TRBD1 is a possible D gene (5 bases). The CDR3 is 14 amino acids. V lost 0 bases and J lost 3, with 9 bases in between. The germline V gene has CDR1 KGHSH and CDR2 LQKENI.

The chain's CDR3 is CASTPGAGDTEAFF. CDR3 in DNA: TGTGCCAGCACCCCAGGGGCGGGAGACACTGAAGCTTTCTTT. This chain joins TRBV7-9 and TRBJ1-1, with TRBD1 as a possible D gene (6 bases). The V gene's germline CDR1 is SEHNR and CDR2 FQNEAQ (reference sequence). There are 14 residues in the CDR3. Trimming removed 7 bases at V and 3 bases at J, with 15 bases between.

The chain links TRBV2 to TRBJ2-5; D uncertain. V shed 5 bases and J shed 1 base, with 11 bases lying between them. The CDR3 contains 14 residues. Germline V gives CDR1 SNHLY, CDR2 FYNNEI. CDR3 nucleotides: TGTGCCAGCAGTTCCCAGCGCTCCCAAGAGACCCAGTACTTC. Its protein product is CASSSQRSQETQYF. Full variable domain (rest looked up from reference TRBV2 and TRBJ2-5): EPEVTQTPSHQVTQMGQEVILRCVPISNHLYFYWYRQILGQKVEFLVSFYNNEISEKSEIFDDQFSVERPDGSNFTLKIRSTKLEDSAMYFCASSSQRSQETQYFGPGTRLLVL.

This sequence joins TRBV4-3 and TRBJ2-1, with D possibly being TRBD2 (5 bases). In germline, CDR1 is LGHNA, CDR2 YSLEER. Trimming took 1 base from V and 0 from J, leaving 13 bases between them. This CDR3 spans 17 amino acids. CDR3 in amino acids: CASSQVVTGSSYNEQFF. In DNA form, the CDR3 reads TGCGCCAGCAGCCAAGTTGTAACGGGGTCCTCCTACAATGAGCAGTTCTTC.

This chain uses TRBV6-1 with TRBJ2-7; 9 nucleotides agree with TRBD1. V was clipped by 1 base and J by 3 bases; unmatched bases: 4. The germline V gene encodes CDR1 MNHNS and CDR2 SASEGT. The CDR3 sequence is 15 residues long. This CDR3 is CASSEVETGGYEQYF. The CDR3 DNA reads TGTGCCAGCAGTGAAGTGGAGACAGGGGGCTACGAGCAGTACTTC.

The chain recombines TRBV29-1 with TRBJ2-5; 8 bases agree with TRBD1. The J call is in doubt because the DNA end fits TRBJ2-7 better. This CDR3 spans 12 amino acids. Germline V CDR1 and CDR2: SQVTM, ANQGSEA. CDR3 region: CSVGQGIHEQYF. CDR3 nucleotides: TGCAGCGTTGGACAGGGGATTCACGAGCAGTACTTC.

V and J are TRBV20-1 and TRBJ1-2; 8 bases match TRBD1. The V and J ends lost 5 bases and 8 bases, in that order; junction bases with no gene match: 4. The CDR3 spans 11 residues. CDR1 DFQATT and CDR2 SNEGSKA come from the germline V gene (reference sequence). The CDR3 DNA reads as TGCAGTGCTGAGGACAGGGTCGGCTACACCTTC. This sequence encodes CSAEDRVGYTF.

The V and J genes are TRBV2 and TRBJ2-7, with 11 nucleotides matching TRBD2. In germline, CDR1 is SNHLY, CDR2 FYNNEI. V shed 4 bases, J shed 1 base, and the junction held 9 bases outside the gene matches. The CDR3 loop spans 17 amino acids. The CDR3 sequence is CASSVWTSGQVSYEQYF. CDR3 bases: TGTGCCAGCAGTGTATGGACTAGCGGGCAAGTTTCCTACGAGCAGTACTTC.

This rearrangement joins TRBV18 to TRBJ2-1, with 7 bases fitting TRBD1. The germline V gene encodes CDR1 KGHSH and CDR2 LQKENI. The J segment lost 0 bases and the V segment lost 5 bases, leaving 10 bases of the junction unmatched. The CDR3 is made up of 17 amino acids. CDR3 DNA: TGTGCCAGCTCATCAAGACAGGGAGCGCCCTCCTACAATGAGCAGTTCTTC. Its translation: CASSSRQGAPSYNEQFF.